One sample yielded the 30 T cell receptor beta chains listed below, sequenced in a study of blood T cell repertoires in COVID-19. Data came from immunoSEQ multiplex PCR; TCRdb stores just in-frame clones and leaves some out. The sample contains approximately 54,000 clones, more than 80% of which appear only once. Sequencing was done on a sample of peripheral blood. These receptors all stem from a woman aged 55-69 years with acute or convalescent COVID-19.

This clone was seen a handful of times. This chain uses TRBV7-9 with TRBJ1-2; TRBD1 agrees at 7 bases. The CDR3 spans 16 residues. Germline V gene lookup returns CDR1 SEHNR and CDR2 FQNEAQ (reference sequence). J gave up 0 bases and V 7 bases, and 11 bases lay outside the gene matches. This CDR3 reads CASIHDGGQTNYGYTF. CDR3 nucleotides: TGTGCCAGCATCCATGACGGGGGACAGACTAACTATGGCTACACCTTC. Together with reference TRBV7-9 and TRBJ1-2, the CDR3 gives the full variable domain: DTGVSQNPRHKITKRGQNVTFRCDPISEHNRLYWYRQTLGQGPEFLTYFQNEAQLEKSRLLSDRFSAERPKGSFSTLEIQRTEQGDSAMYLCASIHDGGQTNYGYTFGSGTRLTVV.

This clone has just one count. V is TRBV13 and J is TRBJ2-3; D might be TRBD2 (5 bases). Trimming took 4 bases from V and 5 from J, leaving 19 bases between them. The CDR3 runs 16 residues. Germline-derived CDR1 and CDR2 are PRHDT and FYEKMQ (reference sequence). CDR3 in amino acids: CASSSRRGGFLDTQYF. The CDR3 region has the DNA TGTGCCAGCAGCTCCCGCCGGGGTGGGTTCTTAGATACGCAGTATTTT. Full variable domain (rest looked up from reference TRBV13 and TRBJ2-3): AAGVIQSPRHLIKEKRETATLKCYPIPRHDTVYWYQQGPGQDPQFLISFYEKMQSDKGSIPDRFSAQQFSDYHSELNMSSLELGDSALYFCASSSRRGGFLDTQYFGPGTRLTVL.

The chain employs TRBV6-2 or TRBV6-3 and TRBJ2-2; 7 nucleotides match TRBD2. Trimming took 5 bases from V and 1 from J; bases not matched to a gene: 4. This CDR3 has 15 residues. Germline V gene data show CDR1 as MNHEY and CDR2 as SVGEGT. The CDR3 loop reads CASSKSSGNTGELFF. The CDR3 DNA reads as TGTGCCAGCAGTAAGTCTAGCGGGAACACCGGGGAGCTGTTTTTT.

CDR3 residues: CASSWTGYEQYF. The CDR3 DNA reads as TGTGCCAGCAGCTGGACTGGTTACGAGCAGTACTTC. The J gene is TRBJ2-7, the V gene TRBV5-4; D possibly corresponds to TRBD2 (5 bases). Germline loops: CDR1 SGHNT, CDR2 YYREEE (reference sequence). CDR3 length: 12 residues. V was shortened by 3 bases and J by 4 bases, with 8 bases between the two germline ends.

The chain couples TRBV4-2 to TRBJ1-6; no clear D gene. CDR1 is LGHNA, CDR2 YNFKEQ, per germline. This CDR3 spans 17 amino acids. The V end lost 1 base, the J end lost 0 bases, and 10 bases lay between the germline ends. CDR3 nucleotides: TGTGCCAGCAGCCAAGGGGTGCCTAGCTCCTATAATTCACCCCTCCACTTT. Translated: CASSQGVPSSYNSPLHF.

A few counts support this clone. The V and J genes are TRBV9 and TRBJ1-4; TRBD1 matches 8 bases. The CDR3 sequence is 16 residues long. The V gene end was trimmed by 0 bases and the J gene end by 3 bases; junction bases not matched to a gene: 4. Per germline, CDR1 SGDLS and CDR2 YYNGEE. The CDR3 protein is CASSVEETGANEKLFF. DNA of the CDR3: TGTGCCAGCAGCGTAGAAGAGACAGGGGCTAATGAAAAACTGTTTTTT.

The chain uses TRBV4-1 and TRBJ1-1; D not certain. The germline V gene encodes CDR1 MGHRA and CDR2 YSYEKL. The CDR3 contains 14 residues. V was shortened by 0 bases and J by 4 bases, with 9 bases between the two germline ends. CDR3 sequence reads: CASSQDSLFTEAFF. The CDR3 nucleotides are TGCGCCAGCAGCCAAGACTCACTTTTCACTGAAGCTTTCTTT.

J is TRBJ2-7 and V is TRBV27; D may be TRBD1 (5 bases). Trimming cost V 5 bases and J 6 bases, with 17 bases left between them. Germline lookup yields CDR1 MNHEY and CDR2 SMNVEV (reference sequence). The CDR3 runs 14 residues. For the CDR3, the DNA is TGTGCCAGCAGTCCTGGAGACAGCCGCGGCGAGCAGTACTTC. Its protein product is CASSPGDSRGEQYF.

The chain employs TRBV18 and TRBJ1-1; TRBD1 matches at 7 bases. CDR3 size: 15 residues. V shed 1 base and J 1 base; nucleotides not matched to a gene: 3. The germline gives CDR1 KGHSH, CDR2 LQKENI. This chain's CDR3 is CASSPLGTANTEAFF. CDR3 DNA sequence: TGTGCCAGCTCACCACTAGGGACAGCGAACACTGAAGCTTTCTTT.

The V and J genes are TRBV7-2 and TRBJ2-7; 7 nucleotides agree with TRBD1. The CDR3 contains 13 residues. Losses at the gene ends were 4 bases for V and 3 bases for J; bases not matched to a gene: 3. Germline loops: CDR1 SGHTA, CDR2 FQGNSA. The CDR3 reads CASSYRDSYEQYF. The CDR3 bases are TGTGCCAGCAGCTACCGGGACAGCTACGAGCAGTACTTC.

V usage is TRBV7-9 and J usage is TRBJ2-7; 9 bases match TRBD1. This CDR3 contains 13 residues. V lost 7 bases, J lost 7 bases, and 8 bases stayed unmatched. Germline CDR1 reads SEHNR; CDR2 reads FQNEAQ (reference sequence). CDR3 nucleotides: TGTGCCAGCAACGAACAGGGGGCTGGTGAGCAGTACTTC. Protein: CASNEQGAGEQYF.

This clone has only a few counts. This chain uses TRBV19 with TRBJ1-5; D is uncertain. V gave up 6 bases and J gave up 6 bases, with 12 bases separating them. Germline-derived CDR1 and CDR2 are LNHDA and SQIVND (reference sequence). The CDR3 is 13 residues long. CDR3 DNA: TGTGCCAGTAGCCGACAAGGAGGTCAGCCCCAGCATTTT. Translation: CASSRQGGQPQHF.

The chain combines TRBV4-1 with TRBJ1-4; D possibly corresponds to TRBD1 (5 bases). V lost 3 bases, J lost 8 bases, and 13 bases lay in between. Germline lookup yields CDR1 MGHRA and CDR2 YSYEKL. The CDR3 length is 14 residues. The DNA for the CDR3 is TGCGCCAGCAGCCACCCGGGGGGAGGGGAAAAACTGTTTTTT. Its protein is CASSHPGGGEKLFF.

The chain uses TRBV28 and TRBJ2-7, with 7 bases identical to TRBD1. The junction had 3 bases not matched to a gene; V was cut back by 8 bases and J by 2 bases. Per the germline V gene, CDR1 is MDHEN and CDR2 is SYDVKM. The CDR3 consists of 12 residues. The CDR3 spells CASWDRTYEQYF. CDR3 nucleotides: TGTGCCAGCTGGGACAGAACCTACGAGCAGTACTTC.

The chain uses TRBV3-1 (or the pseudogene TRBV3-2) and TRBJ2-1, with D perhaps matching TRBD2 (7 bases). Trimming took off 0 bases at V and 7 bases at J, with 13 bases between the two ends. CDR1 and CDR2 (germline): LGHDT, YNNKEL (reference sequence). The CDR3 is 15 residues long. CDR3 DNA sequence: TGTGCCAGCAGCCAAGAAGGAGGGAGGGGGAATGAGCAGTTCTTC. It translates to CASSQEGGRGNEQFF.

The chain has TRBV7-2 and TRBJ1-6, with D perhaps TRBD1 (5 bases). CDR1 is SGHTA, CDR2 FQGNSA, per germline. Trimming pared 5 bases from V and 7 bases from J, leaving 15 bases between. The CDR3 is 15 amino acids. This chain's CDR3 is CASSTARRENSPLHF. The CDR3 DNA reads as TGTGCCAGCAGCACAGCGCGCAGGGAAAATTCACCCCTCCACTTT.

The V and J genes are TRBV28 and TRBJ2-7; tentatively, D is TRBD1 (5 bases). Germline CDR1 is MDHEN and CDR2 is SYDVKM. The CDR3 is 14 residues long. V was shortened by 7 bases and J by 3 bases, with 16 bases between the two germline ends. CDR3 sequence reads: CASTLRAGNYEQYF. In DNA, the CDR3 is TGTGCCAGCACCCTCCGAGCAGGGAACTACGAGCAGTACTTC.

This clone has just one count. This chain connects TRBV10-3 to TRBJ1-6; D gene unclear. The CDR3 consists of 11 residues. V was shortened by 6 bases and J by 5 bases, with 2 bases between the two germline ends. CDR1 ENHRY and CDR2 SYGVKD come from the germline V gene. This chain's CDR3 is CAISDNSPLHF. As DNA, the CDR3 is TGTGCCATCAGCGATAATTCACCCCTCCACTTT.

This clone was seen a single time. The CDR3 sequence is CASSDLTGSSCKGPQHF. CDR3 coding DNA: TGTGCCAGCAGTGACTTGACAGGTTCCTCTTGTAAGGGGCCCCAGCATTTT. This sequence joins TRBV6-4 and TRBJ1-5; possible D gene TRBD1, 6 bases. V was trimmed by 1 base and J by 9 bases, leaving 22 bases between them. Germline V gives CDR1 MRHNA, CDR2 SNTAGT. The CDR3 sequence is 17 residues long.

V is TRBV5-6 and J is TRBJ2-5; 9 bases are shared with TRBD1. From germline, CDR1 is SGHDT and CDR2 YYEEEE. The CDR3 has 16 residues. The junction had 8 bases not matched to a gene; V was cut back by 4 bases and J by 1 base. The CDR3 coding sequence is TGTGCCAGCAGCCTGACCGGGACAGGGAGCCAAGAGACCCAGTACTTC. Its translation is CASSLTGTGSQETQYF. The complete variable domain, with remaining parts taken from reference TRBV5-6 and TRBJ2-5, reads DAGVTQSPTHLIKTRGQQVTLRCSPKSGHDTVSWYQQALGQGPQFIFQYYEEEERQRGNFPDRFSGHQFPNYSSELNVNALLLGDSALYLCASSLTGTGSQETQYFGPGTRLLVL.

The rearrangement links TRBV9 to TRBJ1-4; D not resolved. CDR1 and CDR2 (germline): SGDLS, YYNGEE. This CDR3 comprises 17 residues. The V and J ends lost 0 bases and 2 bases respectively, with 14 bases between them. Here the CDR3 reads CASSVGSGSGTNEKLFF. DNA of the CDR3: TGTGCCAGCAGCGTAGGGAGTGGCTCGGGGACTAATGAAAAACTGTTTTTT.

This rearrangement joins TRBV13 to TRBJ2-5; D ambiguous. The CDR3 runs to 13 residues. V dropped 1 base and J dropped 1 base, with 4 bases sitting between them. Germline loops: CDR1 PRHDT, CDR2 FYEKMQ (reference sequence). The CDR3 sequence: CASSLVSQETQYF. The CDR3 DNA reads as TGTGCCAGCAGCTTAGTGAGCCAAGAGACCCAGTACTTC.

The chain is built from TRBV15 and TRBJ1-5, with TRBD1 matching over 10 bases. V was pared by 0 bases and J by 5 bases, with 1 base of the junction left unmatched. CDR3 length: 15 residues. Germline V lookup: CDR1 LNHNV, CDR2 YYDKDF (reference sequence). The CDR3 bases are TGTGCCACCAGCAGAGAGACAGGGGGCTATCAGCCCCAGCATTTT. It encodes CATSRETGGYQPQHF.

The V call is TRBV9, the J call TRBJ2-7; 8 nucleotides line up with TRBD1. This CDR3 is built from 15 residues. The junction had 6 bases not matched to a gene; V was cut back by 0 bases and J by 4 bases. Germline V gives CDR1 SGDLS, CDR2 YYNGEE. Here the CDR3 DNA reads TGTGCCAGCAGCGTAGGGTACGGACAGGGTTACGAGCAGTACTTC. It specifies CASSVGYGQGYEQYF.

V and J are TRBV11-2 and TRBJ1-3, with D perhaps matching TRBD1 (6 bases). CDR1 and CDR2 from the germline V gene are SGHAT and FQNNGV. V shed 1 base and J shed 4 bases, with 17 bases lying between them. The CDR3 loop spans 17 amino acids. The CDR3 sequence is CASSLVRGGVYGNTIYF. CDR3 nucleotides: TGTGCCAGCAGCTTAGTGAGGGGGGGCGTTTACGGAAACACCATATATTTT.

The V and J genes are TRBV28 and TRBJ1-3; D might be TRBD1 (5 bases). The ends were cut back, 2 bases at V and 0 bases at J, with 17 bases in the middle. Germline V lookup: CDR1 MDHEN, CDR2 SYDVKM. The CDR3 loop spans 18 amino acids. CDR3 protein: CASSLSYGGGSSGNTIYF. The CDR3 nucleotides are TGTGCCAGCAGTTTAAGTTATGGGGGAGGGAGCTCTGGAAACACCATATATTTT. Using reference TRBV28 and TRBJ1-3 for the parts outside the CDR3, the full variable domain is DVKVTQSSRYLVKRTGEKVFLECVQDMDHENMFWYRQDPGLGLRLIYFSYDVKMKEKGDIPEGYSVSREKKERFSLILESASTNQTSMYLCASSLSYGGGSSGNTIYFGEGSWLTVV.

V is TRBV5-1 and J is TRBJ1-1, with TRBD1 matching 7 bases. V lost 0 bases to trimming and J lost 2 bases; unmatched junction nucleotides: 1. In germline, CDR1 is SGHRS, CDR2 YFSETQ. The CDR3 extends over 14 amino acids. Written as DNA, the CDR3 is TGCGCCAGCAGCTTGGGGACAGGCAACACTGAAGCTTTCTTT. This encodes CASSLGTGNTEAFF.

V gene TRBV7-2 combines with J gene TRBJ1-5; maybe TRBD1 (6 bases). The CDR3 covers 15 residues. CDR1 and CDR2 from the germline V gene are SGHTA and FQGNSA. Trimming took off 6 bases at V and 7 bases at J, with 19 bases between the two ends. CDR3 sequence: CASRQAEGVRQPQHF. The CDR3 DNA is TGTGCCAGCAGACAAGCTGAGGGGGTCCGGCAGCCCCAGCATTTT.

CDR3: CASSLDGQTYNEQFF. The CDR3 nucleotides are TGCGCCAGCAGCTTGGACGGACAGACATACAATGAGCAGTTCTTC. This sequence joins TRBV5-1 and TRBJ2-1; maybe TRBD1 (6 bases). CDR3 length equals 15 residues. V lost 0 bases and J lost 4, with 11 bases in between. Germline V CDR1 and CDR2: SGHRS, YFSETQ.

This rearrangement joins TRBV29-1 to TRBJ2-7; 12 positions match TRBD1. Per germline, CDR1 SQVTM and CDR2 ANQGSEA. The CDR3 is made up of 14 amino acids. Losses at the gene ends were 4 bases for V and 5 bases for J; bases not matched to a gene: 6. CDR3 amino acids: CSVVRGTGGNEQYF. CDR3 bases: TGCAGCGTTGTAAGGGGGACAGGGGGCAACGAGCAGTACTTC.